Listed below are T cell receptor beta chains from one sample, sequenced in a study of beta chain features in type 1 diabetes. Generated by immunoSEQ multiplex PCR, the TCRdb table keeps only in-frame clones and is missing some. The data contain more than 300,000 clones, over 7% of them singletons. Material for sequencing was central memory CD4+ T cells from blood. These receptors all come from a man between 25 and 39 years old with type 1 diabetes. Both conserved end residues are part of each CDR3.

V: TRBV19
length: 13
J: TRBJ1-1
CDR3: CASSIHRNTEAFF

V: TRBV2
length: 15
J: TRBJ1-5
CDR3: CASSATSSRNQPQHF

V: TRBV6-5
length: 15
J: TRBJ1-6
CDR3: CASSSAGAGNSPLHF

V: TRBV5-1
length: 15
J: TRBJ2-7
CDR3: CASSHQADRAYEQYF

V: TRBV5-1
length: 16
J: TRBJ2-1
CDR3: CASSEGVLGSHHEQFF

V: TRBV7-9
length: 15
J: TRBJ1-1
CDR3: CASSLVAGVNTEAFF

V: TRBV29-1
length: 15
J: TRBJ2-7
CDR3: CSAGGGQASSYEQYF

V: TRBV7-2
length: 14
J: TRBJ2-7
CDR3: CASSLRTVPPEQYF

V: TRBV4-3
length: 15
J: TRBJ2-1
CDR3: CASSQWSSSYNEQFF

V: TRBV7-2
length: 16
J: TRBJ1-1
CDR3: CASSSAQGARVSEAFF

V: TRBV18
length: 16
J: TRBJ2-5
CDR3: CASSPDQQGIRGTQYF

V: TRBV10-3
length: 17
J: TRBJ1-5
CDR3: CANPRDRGFYSNQPQHF

V: TRBV5-1
length: 15
J: TRBJ2-6
CDR3: CASSSALSGANVLTF

V: TRBV5-6
length: 13
J: TRBJ2-1
CDR3: CASSVAGLDEQFF

V: TRBV5-6
length: 16
J: TRBJ2-3
CDR3: CASSLEEPWSGDTQYF

V: TRBV6-1
length: 12
J: TRBJ2-3
CDR3: CASSQTPGGEYF

V: TRBV5-1
length: 16
J: TRBJ2-7
CDR3: CASSLDGTARGYEQYF

V: TRBV9
length: 13
J: TRBJ1-5
CDR3: CASSVDMYQPQHF

V: TRBV7-2
length: 12
J: TRBJ1-1
CDR3: CASSHRVTEAFF

V: TRBV5-4
length: 14
J: TRBJ1-2
CDR3: CASSPDTGGYGYTF

V: TRBV2
length: 15
J: TRBJ1-5
CDR3: CASSDRGRVEQPQHF

V: TRBV7-2
length: 14
J: TRBJ2-5
CDR3: CASSLGGEAETQYF

V: TRBV9
length: 15
J: TRBJ2-5
CDR3: CASSPSGGERETQYF

V: TRBV11-2
length: 14
J: TRBJ2-3
CDR3: CASSLDRATDTQYF

V: TRBV5-1
length: 15
J: TRBJ2-7
CDR3: CASSLAGQGVDEQYF

V: TRBV11-2
length: 17
J: TRBJ2-3
CDR3: CASSLARAGGATDTQYF

V: TRBV30
length: 17
J: TRBJ2-6
CDR3: CAWSGGQGFSGANVLTF

V: TRBV5-1
length: 15
J: TRBJ2-6
CDR3: CASSFTGSGANVLTF

V: TRBV15
length: 16
J: TRBJ2-1
CDR3: CATSRESQGNLNEQFF

V: TRBV6-5
length: 14
J: TRBJ2-7
CDR3: CASSSGQSAGEQYF

V: TRBV6-5
length: 14
J: TRBJ1-5
CDR3: CASTVGGSNQPQHF

V: TRBV27
length: 14
J: TRBJ1-2
CDR3: CASSLQGSNYGYTF

V: TRBV2
length: 13
J: TRBJ1-6
CDR3: CASSEGNKSPLHF

V: TRBV6-1
length: 15
J: TRBJ2-5
CDR3: CASSPTGTAQETQYF

V: TRBV6-5
length: 14
J: TRBJ2-7
CDR3: CASTTPGGLYEQYF

V: TRBV15
length: 15
J: TRBJ1-2
CDR3: CATRLTGGPNYGYTF

V: TRBV28
length: 15
J: TRBJ1-5
CDR3: CASTLSGGNNQPQHF

V: TRBV7-8
length: 17
J: TRBJ1-2
CDR3: CASSLATLGQGDAGYTF

V: TRBV29-1
length: 14
J: TRBJ2-3
CDR3: CSAEGTSVTDTQYF

V: TRBV7-2
length: 15
J: TRBJ2-5
CDR3: CASSLESQGRGAQYF

V: TRBV6-5
length: 14
J: TRBJ2-5
CDR3: CASSARDSQGTQYF

V: TRBV6-5
length: 15
J: TRBJ2-3
CDR3: CASSYQGASTDTQYF

V: TRBV7-9
length: 14
J: TRBJ2-7
CDR3: CASSLTGQPYEQYF

V: TRBV5-1
length: 12
J: TRBJ1-6
CDR3: CASSGQNSPLHF

V: TRBV9
length: 15
J: TRBJ2-5
CDR3: CASSVDRAVWETQYF

V: TRBV11-2
length: 13
J: TRBJ2-5
CDR3: CASSLVLTGTQYF

V: TRBV15
length: 15
J: TRBJ2-1
CDR3: CATSRDVGGYNEQFF

V: TRBV9
length: 17
J: TRBJ2-1
CDR3: CASSAGTSGGLYNEQFF

V: TRBV6-5
length: 15
J: TRBJ2-7
CDR3: CASRPPDRGSYEQYF

V: TRBV5-1
length: 15
J: TRBJ2-3
CDR3: CASSLDQGNTDTQYF

V: TRBV6-5
length: 15
J: TRBJ1-4
CDR3: CASSPKGSSNEKLFF